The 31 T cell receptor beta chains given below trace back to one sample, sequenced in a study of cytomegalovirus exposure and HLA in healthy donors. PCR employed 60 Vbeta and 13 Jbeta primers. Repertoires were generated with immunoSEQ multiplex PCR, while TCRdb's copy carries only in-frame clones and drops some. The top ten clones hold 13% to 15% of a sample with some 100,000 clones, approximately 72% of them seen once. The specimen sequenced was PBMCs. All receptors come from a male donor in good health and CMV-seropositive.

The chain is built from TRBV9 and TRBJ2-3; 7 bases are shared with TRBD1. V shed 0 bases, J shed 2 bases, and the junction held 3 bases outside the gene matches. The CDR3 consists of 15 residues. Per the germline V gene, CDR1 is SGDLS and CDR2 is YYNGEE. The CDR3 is CASSVVGQHTDTQYF. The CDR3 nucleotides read TGTGCCAGCAGCGTAGTGGGACAGCACACAGATACGCAGTATTTT.

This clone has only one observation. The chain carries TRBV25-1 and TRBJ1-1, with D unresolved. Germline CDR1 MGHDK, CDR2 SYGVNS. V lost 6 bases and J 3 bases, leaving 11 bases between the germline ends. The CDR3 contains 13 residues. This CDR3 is CASRRWEDTEAFF. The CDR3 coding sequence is TGTGCCAGCAGGAGGTGGGAGGACACTGAAGCTTTCTTT.

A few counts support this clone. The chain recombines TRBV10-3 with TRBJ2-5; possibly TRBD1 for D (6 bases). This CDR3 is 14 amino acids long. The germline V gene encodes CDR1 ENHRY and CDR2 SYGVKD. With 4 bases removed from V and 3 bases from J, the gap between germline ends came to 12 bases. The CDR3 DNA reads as TGTGCCATCAGTGTATCCAGGACAGAAGAGACCCAGTACTTC. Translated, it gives CAISVSRTEETQYF.

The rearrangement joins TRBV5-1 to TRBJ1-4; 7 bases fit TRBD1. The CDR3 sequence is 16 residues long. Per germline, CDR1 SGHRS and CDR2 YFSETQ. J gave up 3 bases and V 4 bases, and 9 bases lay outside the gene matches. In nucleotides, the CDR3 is TGCGCCAGCAGCCGAGGGCGGACAGGCCCTAATGAAAAACTGTTTTTT. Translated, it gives CASSRGRTGPNEKLFF.

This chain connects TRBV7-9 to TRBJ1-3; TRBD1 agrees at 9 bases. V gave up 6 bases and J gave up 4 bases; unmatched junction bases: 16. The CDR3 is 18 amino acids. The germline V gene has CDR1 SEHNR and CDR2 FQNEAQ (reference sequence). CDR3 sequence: CASRPTLTGGARGNTIYF. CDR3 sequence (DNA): TGTGCCAGCAGACCAACCCTAACAGGGGGCGCAAGGGGAAACACCATATATTTT.

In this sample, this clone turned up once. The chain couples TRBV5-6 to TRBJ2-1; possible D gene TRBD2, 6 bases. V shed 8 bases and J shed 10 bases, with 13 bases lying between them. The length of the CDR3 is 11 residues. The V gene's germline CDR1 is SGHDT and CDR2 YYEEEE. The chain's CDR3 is CASGEAREQFF. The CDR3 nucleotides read TGTGCCAGTGGGGAGGCTAGAGAGCAGTTCTTC.

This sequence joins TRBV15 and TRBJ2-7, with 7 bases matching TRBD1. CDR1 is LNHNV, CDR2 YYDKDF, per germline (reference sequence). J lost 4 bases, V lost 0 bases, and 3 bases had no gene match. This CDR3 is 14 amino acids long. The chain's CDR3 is CATSREGGEYEQYF. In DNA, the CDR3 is TGTGCCACCAGCAGAGAAGGGGGCGAGTACGAGCAGTACTTC.

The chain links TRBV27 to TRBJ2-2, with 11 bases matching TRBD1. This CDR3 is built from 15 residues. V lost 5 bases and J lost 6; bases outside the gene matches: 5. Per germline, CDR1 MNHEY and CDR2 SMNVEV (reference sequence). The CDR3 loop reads CASSEDRGHAGELFF. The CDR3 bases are TGTGCCAGCAGTGAGGACAGGGGGCACGCCGGGGAGCTGTTTTTT.

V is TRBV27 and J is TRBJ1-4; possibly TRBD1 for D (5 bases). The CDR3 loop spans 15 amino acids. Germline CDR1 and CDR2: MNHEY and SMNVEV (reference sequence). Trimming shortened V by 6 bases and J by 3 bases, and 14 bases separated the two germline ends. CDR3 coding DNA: TGTGCCAGCAGGCACAACGGGGGGGCTAATGAAAAACTGTTTTTT. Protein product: CASRHNGGANEKLFF. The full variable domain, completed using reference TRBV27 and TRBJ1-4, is EAQVTQNPRYLITVTGKKLTVTCSQNMNHEYMSWYRQDPGLGLRQIYYSMNVEVTDKGDVPEGYKVSRKEKRNFPLILESPSPNQTSLYFCASRHNGGANEKLFFGSGTQLSVL.

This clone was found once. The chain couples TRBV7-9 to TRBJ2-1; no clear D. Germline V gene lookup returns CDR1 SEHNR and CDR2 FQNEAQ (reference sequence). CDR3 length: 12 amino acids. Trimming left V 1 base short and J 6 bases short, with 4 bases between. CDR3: CASSLVSNEQFF. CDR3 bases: TGTGCCAGCAGCTTAGTCAGCAATGAGCAGTTCTTC. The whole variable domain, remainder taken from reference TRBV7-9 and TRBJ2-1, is DTGVSQNPRHKITKRGQNVTFRCDPISEHNRLYWYRQTLGQGPEFLTYFQNEAQLEKSRLLSDRFSAERPKGSFSTLEIQRTEQGDSAMYLCASSLVSNEQFFGPGTRLTVL.

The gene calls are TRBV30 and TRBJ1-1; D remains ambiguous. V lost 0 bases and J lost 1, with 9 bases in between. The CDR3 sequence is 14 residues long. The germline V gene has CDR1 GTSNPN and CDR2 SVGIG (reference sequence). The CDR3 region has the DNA TGTGCCTGGAGTGTCGTCAGTCCGAACACTGAAGCTTTCTTT. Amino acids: CAWSVVSPNTEAFF.

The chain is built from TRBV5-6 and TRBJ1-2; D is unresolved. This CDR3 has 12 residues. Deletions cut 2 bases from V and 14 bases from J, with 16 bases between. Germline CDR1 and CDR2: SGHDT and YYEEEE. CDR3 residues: CASSLTPAGYTF. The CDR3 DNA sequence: TGTGCCAGCAGCTTAACCCCGGCGGGGTATACCTTC.

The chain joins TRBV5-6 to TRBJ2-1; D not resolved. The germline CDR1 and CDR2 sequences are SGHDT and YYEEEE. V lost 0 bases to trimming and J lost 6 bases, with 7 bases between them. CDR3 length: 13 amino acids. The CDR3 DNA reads TGTGCCAGCAGCTTGGCTAGGTTCAATGAGCAGTTCTTC. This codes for CASSLARFNEQFF. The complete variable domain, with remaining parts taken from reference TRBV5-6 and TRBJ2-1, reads DAGVTQSPTHLIKTRGQQVTLRCSPKSGHDTVSWYQQALGQGPQFIFQYYEEEERQRGNFPDRFSGHQFPNYSSELNVNALLLGDSALYLCASSLARFNEQFFGPGTRLTVL.

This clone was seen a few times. The CDR3 here is CASSLEVGQTYEQYF. The CDR3 DNA follows: TGTGCCAGCAGCTTAGAGGTGGGACAGACGTACGAGCAGTACTTC. V and J are TRBV7-9 and TRBJ2-7; 7 nucleotides line up with TRBD1. The CDR3 is 15 residues long. V trimming: 1 base; J trimming: 4 bases; junction bases outside the gene matches: 7. CDR1 is SEHNR, CDR2 FQNEAQ, per germline (reference sequence). Variable domain in full (rest from reference TRBV7-9 and TRBJ2-7): DTGVSQNPRHKITKRGQNVTFRCDPISEHNRLYWYRQTLGQGPEFLTYFQNEAQLEKSRLLSDRFSAERPKGSFSTLEIQRTEQGDSAMYLCASSLEVGQTYEQYFGPGTRLTVT.

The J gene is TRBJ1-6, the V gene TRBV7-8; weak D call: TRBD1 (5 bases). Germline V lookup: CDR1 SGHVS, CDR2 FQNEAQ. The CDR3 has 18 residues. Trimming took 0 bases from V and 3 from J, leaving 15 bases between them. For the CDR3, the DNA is TGTGCCAGCAGCTTAGCTATAGGAGGGGACTTCTATAATTCACCCCTCCACTTT. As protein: CASSLAIGGDFYNSPLHF.

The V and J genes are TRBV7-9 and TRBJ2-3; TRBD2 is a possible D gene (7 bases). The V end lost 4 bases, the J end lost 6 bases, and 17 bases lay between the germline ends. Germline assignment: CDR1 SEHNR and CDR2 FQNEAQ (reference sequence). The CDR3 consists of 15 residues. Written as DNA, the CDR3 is TGTGCCAGCAGCTACCAGCGGGGAGGGGGGGATACGCAGTATTTT. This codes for CASSYQRGGGDTQYF.

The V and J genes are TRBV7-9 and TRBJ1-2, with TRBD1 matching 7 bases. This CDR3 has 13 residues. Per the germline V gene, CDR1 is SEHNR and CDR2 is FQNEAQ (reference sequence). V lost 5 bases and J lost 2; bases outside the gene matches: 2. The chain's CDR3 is CASSAQGNYGYTF. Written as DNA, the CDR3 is TGTGCCAGCAGCGCACAGGGGAACTATGGCTACACCTTC.

In DNA, the CDR3 is TGCGCCAGCAGCCAAGATGTAGCGGGGGGGGCAGATACGCAGTATTTT. It encodes CASSQDVAGGADTQYF. The rearrangement joins TRBV4-3 to TRBJ2-3; 11 bases line up with TRBD2. The CDR3 has 16 residues. Germline V gene data show CDR1 as LGHNA and CDR2 as YSLEER. Trimming at V came to 0 bases and at J to 4 bases, leaving 3 bases not matched to a gene.

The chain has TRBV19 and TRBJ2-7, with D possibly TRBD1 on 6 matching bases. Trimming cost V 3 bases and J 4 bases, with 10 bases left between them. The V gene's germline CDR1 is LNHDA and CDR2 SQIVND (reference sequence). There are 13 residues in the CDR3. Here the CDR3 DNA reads TGTGCCAGTAGTATGGACAGATTTTACGAGCAGTACTTC. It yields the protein CASSMDRFYEQYF.

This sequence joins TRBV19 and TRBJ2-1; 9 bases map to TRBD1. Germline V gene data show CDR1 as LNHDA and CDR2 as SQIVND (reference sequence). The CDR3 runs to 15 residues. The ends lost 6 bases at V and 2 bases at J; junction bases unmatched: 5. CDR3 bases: TGTGCCAGTAGGCCAAGGACAGGGGCCTACAATGAGCAGTTCTTC. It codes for CASRPRTGAYNEQFF.

The CDR3 spells CASSKEGPCNEKLFF. The CDR3 DNA follows: TGTGCCAGCAGCAAAGAGGGGCCCTGCAATGAAAAACTGTTTTTT. This sequence joins TRBV21-1 and TRBJ1-4; TRBD1 is taken as the D call from the table, unchecked against the DNA. TRBV21-1 corresponds to a pseudogene. This CDR3 has 15 residues.

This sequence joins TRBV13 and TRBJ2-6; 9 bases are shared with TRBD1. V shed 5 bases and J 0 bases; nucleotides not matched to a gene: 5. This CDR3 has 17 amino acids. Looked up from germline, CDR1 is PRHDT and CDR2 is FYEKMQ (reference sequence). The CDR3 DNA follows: TGTGCCAGCAGCCCCGGGACAGGGTCCTCTGGGGCCAACGTCCTGACTTTC. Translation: CASSPGTGSSGANVLTF.

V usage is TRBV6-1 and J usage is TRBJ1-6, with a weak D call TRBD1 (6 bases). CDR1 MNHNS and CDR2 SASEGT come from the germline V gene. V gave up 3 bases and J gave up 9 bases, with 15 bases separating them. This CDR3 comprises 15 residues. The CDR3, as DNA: TGTGCCAGCAGTGACGACGTACAGGGCACTTCACCCCTCCACTTT. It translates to CASSDDVQGTSPLHF.

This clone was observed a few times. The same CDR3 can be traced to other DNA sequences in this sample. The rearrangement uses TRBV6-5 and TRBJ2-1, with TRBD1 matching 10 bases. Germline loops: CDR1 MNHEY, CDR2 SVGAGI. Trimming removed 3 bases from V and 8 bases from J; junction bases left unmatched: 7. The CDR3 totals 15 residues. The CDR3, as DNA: TGTGCCAGCAGTTATCCGGGACAGGGGCGCGATGAGCAGTTCTTC. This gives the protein CASSYPGQGRDEQFF.

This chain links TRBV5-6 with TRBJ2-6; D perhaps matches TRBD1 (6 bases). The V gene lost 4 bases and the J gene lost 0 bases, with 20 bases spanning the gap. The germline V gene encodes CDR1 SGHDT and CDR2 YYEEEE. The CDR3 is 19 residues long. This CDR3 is CASSRGTGHPTSGANVLTF. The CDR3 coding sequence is TGTGCCAGCAGCCGTGGGACGGGACACCCGACCTCTGGGGCCAACGTCCTGACTTTC.

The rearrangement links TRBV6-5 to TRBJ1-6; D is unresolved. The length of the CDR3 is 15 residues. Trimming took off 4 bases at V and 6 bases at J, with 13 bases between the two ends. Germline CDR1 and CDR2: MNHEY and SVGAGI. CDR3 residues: CASSSARGGNSPLHF. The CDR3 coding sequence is TGTGCCAGCAGTTCCGCCAGAGGCGGTAATTCACCCCTCCACTTT.

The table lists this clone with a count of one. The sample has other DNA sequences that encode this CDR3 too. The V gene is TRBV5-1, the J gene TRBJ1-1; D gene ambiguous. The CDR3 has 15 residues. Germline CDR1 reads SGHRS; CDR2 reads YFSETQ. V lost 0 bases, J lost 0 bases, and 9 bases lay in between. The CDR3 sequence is CASSLAGGLNTEAFF. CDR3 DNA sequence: TGCGCCAGCAGCTTGGCAGGAGGGCTGAACACTGAAGCTTTCTTT.

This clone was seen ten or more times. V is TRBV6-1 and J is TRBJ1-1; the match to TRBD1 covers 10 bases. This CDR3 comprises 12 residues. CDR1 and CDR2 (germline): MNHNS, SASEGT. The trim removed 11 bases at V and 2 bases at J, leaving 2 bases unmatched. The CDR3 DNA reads TGTGCCGGGACAGGGGATAACACTGAAGCTTTCTTT. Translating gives CAGTGDNTEAFF.

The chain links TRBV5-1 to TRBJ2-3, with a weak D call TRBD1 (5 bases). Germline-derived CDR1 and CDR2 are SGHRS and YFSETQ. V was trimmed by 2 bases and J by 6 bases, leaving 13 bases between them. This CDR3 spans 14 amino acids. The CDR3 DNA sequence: TGCGCCAGCAGCTTAGGACACGAAAGTGATACGCAGTATTTT. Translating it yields CASSLGHESDTQYF.

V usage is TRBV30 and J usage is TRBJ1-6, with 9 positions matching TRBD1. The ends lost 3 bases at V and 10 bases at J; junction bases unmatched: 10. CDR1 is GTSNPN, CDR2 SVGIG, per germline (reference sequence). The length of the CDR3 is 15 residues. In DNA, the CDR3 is TGTGCCTGGAGATTACAGGGGGCGAGGGGATCACCCCTCCACTTT. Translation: CAWRLQGARGSPLHF.

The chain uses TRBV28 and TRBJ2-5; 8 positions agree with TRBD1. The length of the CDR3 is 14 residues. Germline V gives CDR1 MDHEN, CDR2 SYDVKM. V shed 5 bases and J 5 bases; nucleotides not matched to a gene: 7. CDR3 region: CASSPLGQVETQYF. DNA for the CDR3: TGTGCCAGCAGTCCATTGGGACAGGTCGAGACCCAGTACTTC. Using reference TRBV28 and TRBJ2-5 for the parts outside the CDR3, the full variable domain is DVKVTQSSRYLVKRTGEKVFLECVQDMDHENMFWYRQDPGLGLRLIYFSYDVKMKEKGDIPEGYSVSREKKERFSLILESASTNQTSMYLCASSPLGQVETQYFGPGTRLLVL.